A selection of T cell receptor beta chains follows, all from one sample in a study of CD8 T cells in ankylosing spondylitis. TCRdb fed the 5' RACE reads into MiXCR, producing one record per CDR3 protein. The sample lists approximately 400,000 distinct CDR3 sequences; 15% to 20% were seen once. Material for sequencing was blood, either unsorted or a sorted T cell fraction (not recorded which). The receptor source for this set is a male donor with ankylosing spondylitis. Both conserved end residues are part of each CDR3. The D gene is left open where the match is weak. The size entry is marked missing in some rows and otherwise reads once, few, many or a size class.

>-|TRBV14|TRBJ2-1|-
TGTGCCAGCAGCCAAGATTTTAGAGGACCTGGCTTCAATGAGCAGTTCTTC
CASSQDFRGPGFNEQFF
>-|TRBV7-7|TRBJ2-1|TRBD2
TGTGCCAGCAGCTTGTTAGCGGGAGAAGGTAATGAGCAGTTCTTC
CASSLLAGEGNEQFF
>few|TRBV5-1|TRBJ2-7|TRBD1
TGCGCCAGCAGCCCAGGGGGAATCAACGAGCAGTACTTC
CASSPGGINEQYF
>few|TRBV7-2|TRBJ1-3|-
TGTGCCAGCAGCTTACTCGGGCAGGGATGGAACACCATATATTTT
CASSLLGQGWNTIYF
>-|TRBV12-3/TRBV12-4|TRBJ2-1|TRBD2
TGTGCCACCCTGGGACTAGTTGCCCCCAATGAGCAGTTCTTC
CATLGLVAPNEQFF
>many|TRBV20-1|TRBJ2-1|TRBD2
TGCAGTGCTAGAGCGGGGGGGCAGAATGAGCAGTTCTTC
CSARAGGQNEQFF
>few|TRBV5-1|TRBJ1-6|TRBD1
TGCGCCAGCAGCGTCCGGGACAGGGGGCAGGAAAGCTCACCCCTCCACTTT
CASSVRDRGQESSPLHF
>many|TRBV18|TRBJ1-6|-
TGTGCCAGCTCAAGTGACAGGTTGGCTTCACCCCTCCACTTT
CASSSDRLASPLHF
>few|TRBV19|TRBJ2-7|-
TGTGCCAGTAGGGTAGTGGACGGATCCTACGAGCAGTACTTC
CASRVVDGSYEQYF
>-|TRBV27|TRBJ1-2|-
TGTGCCAGCAGTTTATCAGGTTTCAGAACTACCGGCTACACCTTC
CASSLSGFRTTGYTF
>many|TRBV29-1|TRBJ1-2|-
TGCAGCGTGACCGAATGGGGCTATGGCTACACCTTC
CSVTEWGYGYTF